The 13 T cell receptor beta chains presented below share a single source sample, sequenced in a study of cytomegalovirus exposure and HLA in healthy donors. Amplification used 60 Vbeta primers and 13 Jbeta primers. Produced via immunoSEQ multiplex PCR; TCRdb's table is partial and in-frame only. Seen here are under 150,000 clones, 75% to 85% observed once, and the top ten hold around 4.1%. Sample: PBMCs. The receptors shown here come from a woman in her thirties or forties in good health and CMV-seronegative.

This clone was found once. The genes are TRBV28 and TRBJ1-4; 8 bases are shared with TRBD1. CDR3 length: 15 amino acids. The V gene end was trimmed by 6 bases and the J gene end by 7 bases; junction bases not matched to a gene: 10. Germline V lookup: CDR1 MDHEN, CDR2 SYDVKM. Here the CDR3 reads CASRADRVVGEKLFF. The CDR3 DNA reads TGTGCCAGCAGAGCGGACAGGGTTGTGGGTGAAAAACTGTTTTTT. The full variable domain, its missing parts supplied by reference TRBV28 and TRBJ1-4, is DVKVTQSSRYLVKRTGEKVFLECVQDMDHENMFWYRQDPGLGLRLIYFSYDVKMKEKGDIPEGYSVSREKKERFSLILESASTNQTSMYLCASRADRVVGEKLFFGSGTQLSVL.

Only a few counts were recorded for this clone. The chain carries TRBV4-3 and TRBJ2-1; a possible D gene is TRBD1 (6 bases). This CDR3 spans 13 amino acids. V lost 4 bases to trimming and J lost 7 bases, with 11 bases between them. Germline loops: CDR1 LGHNA, CDR2 YSLEER. The CDR3 DNA reads as TGCGCCAGCAGCCCCGACAGGCGGAATGAGCAGTTCTTC. This encodes CASSPDRRNEQFF.

The rearrangement uses TRBV27 and TRBJ2-1, with TRBD1 identical over 7 bases. In germline, CDR1 is MNHEY, CDR2 SMNVEV (reference sequence). V was clipped by 7 bases and J by 5 bases; unmatched bases: 8. This CDR3 contains 14 residues. The CDR3 sequence: CASNRQGGDNEQFF. CDR3 nucleotides: TGTGCCAGCAACCGACAGGGCGGTGACAATGAGCAGTTCTTC.

This clone was seen a few times. The chain carries TRBV29-1 and TRBJ2-1, with TRBD2 as a possible D gene (6 bases). The CDR3 has 12 residues. V dropped 3 bases and J dropped 7 bases, with 10 bases sitting between them. Germline assignment: CDR1 SQVTM and CDR2 ANQGSEA. The CDR3 nucleotides read TGCAGCGTTGAGGCTAGCGAGAATGAGCAGTTCTTC. The encoded protein is CSVEASENEQFF.

The CDR3: CSASPPGGSAFF. For the CDR3, the DNA is TGCAGCGCTTCCCCTCCGGGCGGGTCAGCTTTCTTT. V is TRBV29-1 and J is TRBJ1-1; D gene uncertain. The CDR3 totals 12 residues. In germline, CDR1 is SQVTM, CDR2 ANQGSEA. Trimming shortened V by 7 bases and J by 10 bases, and 19 bases separated the two germline ends. Complete variable domain (other parts from reference TRBV29-1 and TRBJ1-1): SAVISQKPSRDICQRGTSLTIQCQVDSQVTMMFWYRQQPGQSLTLIATANQGSEATYESGFVIDKFPISRPNLTFSTLTVSNMSPEDSSIYLCSASPPGGSAFFGQGTRLTVV.

The V and J genes are TRBV4-1 and TRBJ1-2; 10 nucleotides align to TRBD1. CDR3 size: 16 residues. Germline assignment: CDR1 MGHRA and CDR2 YSYEKL. The V segment lost 4 bases and the J segment 7 bases; nucleotides outside the gene matches: 12. CDR3 in amino acids: CASSPEQTGGAGGYTF. The CDR3 DNA follows: TGCGCCAGCAGCCCCGAACAGACAGGGGGCGCAGGTGGCTACACCTTC.

In its sample, this clone was seen once. This chain joins TRBV4-3 and TRBJ2-7; a possible D gene is TRBD1 (6 bases). The germline V gene encodes CDR1 LGHNA and CDR2 YSLEER. The CDR3 is 15 residues long. The ends were cut back, 3 bases at V and 7 bases at J, with 19 bases in the middle. The CDR3 DNA is TGCGCCAGCAGCCAGTCGGTAGGACAGCTGGGGGAGCAGTACTTC. Protein sequence: CASSQSVGQLGEQYF.

Remarks on this clone: Other DNA sequences in this specimen translate into the identical CDR3. V usage is TRBV6-5 and J usage is TRBJ2-7, with a tentative D call TRBD1 (6 bases). Between the trimmed V and J ends, which lost 5 bases and 3 bases, there was a span of 11 bases. Germline CDR1 and CDR2: MNHEY and SVGAGI. The CDR3 is 13 amino acids. This CDR3 reads CASSRTVNYEQYF. As DNA, the CDR3 is TGTGCCAGCAGTCGGACAGTGAACTACGAGCAGTACTTC.

This clone came up a few times. The genes are TRBV6-5 and TRBJ2-7; 7 positions agree with TRBD1. CDR1 and CDR2 from the germline V gene are MNHEY and SVGAGI. J lost 2 bases, V lost 6 bases, and 7 bases had no gene match. This CDR3 contains 14 residues. The CDR3: CASSATGTAYEQYF. CDR3 in DNA: TGTGCCAGCAGCGCGACCGGGACAGCCTACGAGCAGTACTTC.

Turning to this clone: An end of the junction differs from the germline gene, which may be a read error. The chain is built from TRBV7-7 and TRBJ2-5; 8 bases match TRBD1. Germline CDR1 and CDR2: SSHAT and FNYEAQ (reference sequence). The CDR3 extends over 13 amino acids. The CDR3 is CASSSDRERDQYF. The CDR3 DNA sequence: TGTGCTAGCAGCTCGGACAGGGAAAGGGACCAGTACTTC.

This clone was found a few times. The chain employs TRBV28 and TRBJ2-7, with 9 nucleotides matching TRBD1. The CDR3 sequence is 14 residues long. The V gene end was trimmed by 8 bases and the J gene end by 3 bases; junction bases not matched to a gene: 8. CDR1 MDHEN and CDR2 SYDVKM come from the germline V gene. CDR3 protein: CASPKPGQGYEQYF. CDR3 in DNA: TGTGCCAGCCCGAAACCGGGACAGGGCTACGAGCAGTACTTC.

The V call is TRBV4-2, the J call TRBJ2-6, with D perhaps matching TRBD2 (6 bases). V lost 4 bases and J 0 bases, leaving 13 bases between the germline ends. This CDR3 is built from 17 residues. CDR1 and CDR2 from the germline V gene are LGHNA and YNFKEQ. The CDR3 is CASSPEGLFSGANVLTF. The CDR3, as DNA: TGTGCCAGCAGCCCAGAGGGACTGTTCTCTGGGGCCAACGTCCTGACTTTC.

The CDR3 protein is CASRMGRGSYEQYF. The CDR3 DNA sequence: TGTGCCAGCAGAATGGGGCGGGGCTCCTACGAGCAGTACTTC. The gene calls are TRBV7-2 and TRBJ2-7; a possible D gene is TRBD2 (6 bases). V gave up 6 bases and J gave up 0 bases, with 12 bases separating them. The length of the CDR3 is 14 residues. Per germline, CDR1 SGHTA and CDR2 FQGNSA.